This TCR beta chain was sequenced in a study of pediatric ulcerative colitis. Study outcomes and limitations: Two patients had blood samples with substantially reduced template counts.

This clone was counted once. Antigen unknown. Libraries were prepared by immunoSEQ multiplex PCR; TCRdb keeps only in-frame clonotypes and omits some of them. The sample records about 60,000 clones, 85% to 90% being singletons. CDR3 length: 17 residues. V gave up 4 bases and J gave up 4 bases; unmatched junction bases: 11. Per germline, CDR1 SGHRS and CDR2 YFSETQ. Sequencing was performed on blood. This chain uses TRBV5-1 with TRBJ2-2, with TRBD1 identical over 9 bases. This TCR was recovered from a boy younger than 18 who was a control in a study of pediatric ulcerative colitis. The CDR3: CASSEEPGQGLTGELFF. DNA for the CDR3: TGCGCCAGCAGCGAAGAACCGGGACAGGGCCTCACCGGGGAGCTGTTTTTT.